These 12 T cell receptor beta chains share one sample of origin, sequenced in a study of blood T cell repertoires in COVID-19. Only in-frame clones appear in the TCRdb table, and some are missing; sequencing was by immunoSEQ multiplex PCR. The sample has under 250,000 clones; 80% to 90% are singletons. The specimen sequenced was peripheral blood. Every receptor here comes from a man aged 25-45 years with COVID-19, enrolled during active disease.

The chain carries TRBV7-3 and TRBJ1-1, with 7 bases that match TRBD1. With 2 bases clipped from V and 11 bases from J, the junction kept 8 bases outside the gene matches. CDR3 size: 13 residues. CDR1 is SGHTA and CDR2 is FQGTGA in the germline V gene. The CDR3 spells CASSLYEGGDAFF. DNA of the CDR3: TGTGCCAGCAGCTTATACGAAGGGGGCGATGCTTTCTTT.

The chain uses TRBV18 and TRBJ2-5; no firm D call. V was pared by 0 bases and J by 1 base, with 3 bases between. CDR3 length: 13 residues. The germline CDR1 and CDR2 sequences are KGHSH and LQKENI. In nucleotides, the CDR3 is TGTGCCAGCTCACCACCCAGCCAAGAGACCCAGTACTTC. Its translation is CASSPPSQETQYF. The full variable domain, completed using reference TRBV18 and TRBJ2-5, is NAGVMQNPRHLVRRRGQEARLRCSPMKGHSHVYWYRQLPEEGLKFMVYLQKENIIDESGMPKERFSAEFPKEGPSILRIQQVVRGDSAAYFCASSPPSQETQYFGPGTRLLVL.

J is TRBJ1-6 and V is TRBV7-9; no clear D. V gave up 2 bases and J gave up 7 bases, with 9 bases separating them. Per germline, CDR1 SEHNR and CDR2 FQNEAQ (reference sequence). This CDR3 is 14 amino acids long. The CDR3 is CASSLRALNSPLHF. The CDR3 nucleotides are TGTGCCAGCAGCTTACGAGCCCTGAATTCACCCCTCCACTTT.

The rearrangement joins TRBV18 to TRBJ1-6; weak D call: TRBD1 (5 bases). This CDR3 contains 15 residues. V lost 2 bases and J lost 6, with 11 bases in between. The germline CDR1 and CDR2 sequences are KGHSH and LQKENI. The CDR3 coding sequence is TGTGCCAGCTCACCAGGGCACGGGGGTAATTCACCCCTCCACTTT. Translating gives CASSPGHGGNSPLHF.

CDR3 sequence (DNA): TGTGCCAGCACCTCATCCCCCGCAGGGAACACTGAAGCTTTCTTT. It codes for CASTSSPAGNTEAFF. The rearrangement uses TRBV3-1 (or the pseudogene TRBV3-2) and TRBJ1-1; D is undetermined. From germline, CDR1 is LGHDT and CDR2 YNNKEL (reference sequence). The CDR3 contains 15 residues. Trimming took off 7 bases at V and 1 base at J, with 16 bases between the two ends.

Note on this clone: One junction end disagrees with the germline gene, perhaps due to a read error. Other DNA sequences from this sample encode an identical CDR3 as well. This chain joins TRBV18 and TRBJ2-1; 8 positions agree with TRBD2. Germline CDR1 reads KGHSH; CDR2 reads LQKENI. The CDR3 is made up of 16 amino acids. The CDR3 sequence is CASSLTSGSSYNEQFF. The CDR3, as DNA: TGCGCCAGCTCACTTACTAGCGGCAGCTCCTACAATGAGCAGTTCTTC.

V is TRBV5-5 and J is TRBJ1-1; D might be TRBD1 (5 bases). Between the trimmed V and J ends, which lost 0 bases and 5 bases, there was a span of 11 bases. Looked up from germline, CDR1 is SGHKS and CDR2 is YYEKEE (reference sequence). The CDR3 extends over 14 amino acids. The CDR3 here is CASSLGWAGTEAFF. CDR3 nucleotides: TGTGCCAGCAGCTTGGGGTGGGCAGGGACTGAAGCTTTCTTT.

The V gene is TRBV19, the J gene TRBJ2-2; 9 bases fit TRBD2. The CDR3 covers 17 residues. The V and J ends lost 5 bases and 0 bases, in that order; junction bases with no gene match: 7. Germline CDR1 reads LNHDA; CDR2 reads SQIVND (reference sequence). CDR3 bases: TGTGCCAGTAGTTTCACATCTAGCGGGACGAACACCGGGGAGCTGTTTTTT. Its translation is CASSFTSSGTNTGELFF.

The chain links TRBV28 to TRBJ2-7; 7 nucleotides match TRBD2. The CDR3 contains 15 residues. The junction had 13 bases not matched to a gene; V was cut back by 5 bases and J by 6 bases. The germline CDR1 and CDR2 sequences are MDHEN and SYDVKM. CDR3 sequence: CASSPPGGPSFEQYF. CDR3 DNA sequence: TGTGCCAGCAGTCCGCCGGGGGGTCCATCTTTCGAGCAGTACTTC.

The chain uses TRBV27 and TRBJ2-2; no reliable D call. CDR1 MNHEY and CDR2 SMNVEV come from the germline V gene (reference sequence). Trimming pared 2 bases from V and 5 bases from J, leaving 6 bases between. The CDR3 covers 13 residues. CDR3 sequence (DNA): TGTGCCAGCAGTTTACCGGTAACCGGGGAGCTGTTTTTT. Protein product: CASSLPVTGELFF.

The rearrangement uses TRBV7-8 and TRBJ2-1; 14 bases are shared with TRBD2. V gave up 4 bases and J gave up 10 bases; unmatched junction bases: 9. The CDR3 has 16 residues. From germline, CDR1 is SGHVS and CDR2 FQNEAQ. This chain's CDR3 is CASSYGLAGGIREQFF. CDR3 coding DNA: TGTGCCAGCAGCTACGGACTAGCGGGAGGCATTAGGGAGCAGTTCTTC.

The V gene is TRBV27, the J gene TRBJ2-7; the match to TRBD1 covers 10 bases. V gave up 3 bases and J gave up 5 bases; unmatched junction bases: 13. The CDR3 length is 17 residues. The germline V gene has CDR1 MNHEY and CDR2 SMNVEV (reference sequence). The CDR3 region is CASSFLPPGQGVDEQYF. The CDR3 coding sequence is TGTGCCAGCAGTTTCCTTCCACCCGGACAGGGGGTCGACGAGCAGTACTTC.